Listed here are 15 T cell receptor beta chains from one sample, sequenced in a study of blood T cell repertoires in COVID-19. Sequencing used immunoSEQ multiplex PCR; TCRdb keeps in-frame clones, though not all of them. The profile shows 150,000 or so clones, 90% of them singletons. Specimen: peripheral blood. These receptors were obtained from a middle-aged man with acute or convalescent COVID-19.

V is TRBV27 and J is TRBJ1-6; unclear D gene. V was shortened by 2 bases and J by 6 bases, with 8 bases between the two germline ends. The germline gives CDR1 MNHEY, CDR2 SMNVEV (reference sequence). The CDR3 is made up of 14 amino acids. The CDR3 nucleotides read TGTGCCAGCAGTTTACACCGAGCTAATTCACCCCTCCACTTT. Translating it yields CASSLHRANSPLHF.

The V gene is TRBV7-2, the J gene TRBJ2-3; D not certain. With 2 bases removed from V and 2 bases from J, the gap between germline ends came to 8 bases. Per the germline V gene, CDR1 is SGHTA and CDR2 is FQGNSA. CDR3 length: 14 amino acids. CDR3 region: CASSLRQATDTQYF. CDR3 DNA sequence: TGTGCCAGCAGCTTAAGGCAGGCCACAGATACGCAGTATTTT.

This rearrangement joins TRBV27 to TRBJ2-1; D call uncertain. The V gene's germline CDR1 is MNHEY and CDR2 SMNVEV (reference sequence). Trimming removed 1 base from V and 6 bases from J, with 7 bases in between. This CDR3 region has 13 residues. Written as DNA, the CDR3 is TGTGCCAGCAGTTTATATCGGAGCAATGAGCAGTTCTTC. Encoded protein: CASSLYRSNEQFF.

The J gene is TRBJ1-5, the V gene TRBV19; D not certain. CDR3 length: 14 residues. CDR1 and CDR2 from the germline V gene are LNHDA and SQIVND (reference sequence). V lost 4 bases and J lost 0, with 7 bases in between. The CDR3 is CASSTQYSNQPQHF. CDR3 DNA sequence: TGTGCCAGTAGTACCCAGTATAGCAATCAGCCCCAGCATTTT. Combining the CDR3 with reference TRBV19 and TRBJ1-5 gives the whole variable domain DGGITQSPKYLFRKEGQNVTLSCEQNLNHDAMYWYRQDPGQGLRLIYYSQIVNDFQKGDIAEGYSVSREKKESFPLTVTSAQKNPTAFYLCASSTQYSNQPQHFGDGTRLSIL.

This chain joins TRBV5-4 and TRBJ2-1; D might be TRBD1 (6 bases). The V end was cut by 0 bases, the J end by 10 bases, with 17 bases between. The CDR3 runs to 15 residues. CDR1 and CDR2 from the germline V gene are SGHNT and YYREEE (reference sequence). The DNA for the CDR3 is TGTGCCAGCAGCTTGGCATCAGGGGTCGGTGGGGAGCAGTTCTTC. It yields the protein CASSLASGVGGEQFF.

This chain links TRBV6-6 with TRBJ1-5, with a weak D call TRBD1 (5 bases). V dropped 10 bases and J dropped 6 bases, with 19 bases sitting between them. The CDR3 is 14 amino acids. From germline, CDR1 is MNHNY and CDR2 SVGAGI (reference sequence). CDR3 bases: TGTGCCACAAGCGGGGCCAACTGGGGTCAGCCCCAGCATTTT. It translates to CATSGANWGQPQHF.

The V call is TRBV9, the J call TRBJ2-3, with a possible D match to TRBD2 (6 bases). CDR3 length equals 15 residues. Germline values: CDR1 SGDLS, CDR2 YYNGEE. Trimming cost V 3 bases and J 2 bases, with 13 bases left between them. The CDR3 reads CASSDGGGNTDTQYF. The CDR3 DNA is TGTGCCAGCAGCGACGGCGGCGGGAACACAGATACGCAGTATTTT.

V gene TRBV20-1 combines with J gene TRBJ2-7, with D hard to call. Germline CDR1 reads DFQATT; CDR2 reads SNEGSKA (reference sequence). This CDR3 spans 11 amino acids. V was pared by 2 bases and J by 6 bases, with 8 bases between. CDR3 bases: TGCAGTGCTAGATCGGGTTTCGAGCAGTACTTC. Its translation is CSARSGFEQYF.

The CDR3 reads CASRRTPSSYEQYF. In DNA, the CDR3 is TGTGCCAGCAGAAGGACACCGAGCTCCTACGAGCAGTACTTC. The genes are TRBV28 and TRBJ2-7; possibly TRBD1 for D (5 bases). Germline lookup yields CDR1 MDHEN and CDR2 SYDVKM. CDR3 length: 14 amino acids. V shed 6 bases and J shed 0 bases, with 12 bases lying between them.

This chain joins TRBV5-8 and TRBJ1-3; tentatively, D is TRBD1 (5 bases). CDR3 length: 14 residues. V was shortened by 5 bases and J by 4 bases, with 13 bases between the two germline ends. CDR1 SGHTS and CDR2 YDEGEE come from the germline V gene. The CDR3 protein is CASRFPGMGNTIYF. The CDR3 nucleotides are TGTGCCAGCAGATTCCCAGGGATGGGAAACACCATATATTTT.

The chain is built from TRBV5-4 and TRBJ2-2, with 7 bases that match TRBD1. Germline CDR1 and CDR2: SGHNT and YYREEE (reference sequence). This CDR3 contains 16 residues. V gave up 0 bases and J gave up 1 base; unmatched junction bases: 3. This CDR3 reads CASSLGRTGNTGELFF. In DNA form, the CDR3 reads TGTGCCAGCAGCTTGGGTCGGACAGGGAACACCGGGGAGCTGTTTTTT.

V usage is TRBV3-1 (or the pseudogene TRBV3-2) and J usage is TRBJ2-7; a weak D match, TRBD1 (5 bases). The ends were cut back, 5 bases at V and 3 bases at J, with 17 bases in the middle. There are 15 residues in the CDR3. The germline V gene encodes CDR1 LGHDT and CDR2 YNNKEL (reference sequence). This chain's CDR3 is CASSALRVSNYEQYF. The DNA of the CDR3 is TGTGCCAGCAGCGCACTCAGGGTCTCAAACTACGAGCAGTACTTC.

This chain connects TRBV20-1 to TRBJ1-2; TRBD1 matches at 9 bases. The germline V gene encodes CDR1 DFQATT and CDR2 SNEGSKA (reference sequence). The V and J ends lost 3 bases and 4 bases, in that order; junction bases with no gene match: 12. The CDR3 spans 16 residues. CDR3: CSASRVGTGSFYGYTF. DNA of the CDR3: TGCAGTGCTAGTCGCGTAGGGACAGGGAGTTTCTATGGCTACACCTTC.

The chain joins TRBV7-2 to TRBJ2-1; 7 positions match TRBD1. CDR1 and CDR2 from the germline V gene are SGHTA and FQGNSA. V shed 7 bases, J shed 3 bases, and the junction held 9 bases outside the gene matches. The CDR3 consists of 15 residues. The CDR3 DNA sequence: TGTGCCAGCACCCTTGGGGACAGAGTCTACAATGAGCAGTTCTTC. As protein: CASTLGDRVYNEQFF. Full variable domain (remainder filled in from reference TRBV7-2 and TRBJ2-1): GAGVSQSPSNKVTEKGKDVELRCDPISGHTALYWYRQSLGQGLEFLIYFQGNSAPDKSGLPSDRFSAERTGGSVSTLTIQRTQQEDSAVYLCASTLGDRVYNEQFFGPGTRLTVL.

The chain joins TRBV7-2 to TRBJ1-2, with no clear D. With 5 bases removed from V and 4 bases from J, the gap between germline ends came to 17 bases. The CDR3 is 15 amino acids. Germline lookup yields CDR1 SGHTA and CDR2 FQGNSA. In DNA, the CDR3 is TGTGCCAGCAGCATCGACGCCTCCGGCGGCTATGGCTACACCTTC. Translated, it gives CASSIDASGGYGYTF.